These T cell receptor beta chains were read from a single sample in a study of CD8+CD57+ T cells in acquired aplastic anemia. MiXCR, run by TCRdb on the reads, gives a single entry per CDR3 protein. The data contain some 170,000 distinct CDR3 sequences, around 48% of them singletons. What was sequenced was sorted CD4+, CD8+, or CD8+CD57+ T cells (not recorded which) from PBMCs. The source is a human donor with aplastic anemia. CDR3s include the opening cysteine and the closing phenylalanine or tryptophan. Fields, in order: J gene, V gene, CDR3 protein.

TRBJ1-2 | TRBV20-1 | CSAPPDIRAIFYGYTF
TRBJ1-5 | TRBV7-9 | CASSLEGGGSQPQHF
TRBJ2-1 | TRBV7-3 | CASSQGTGGYNEQFF
TRBJ2-7 | TRBV6-5 | CASSYAMQGGAEQYF
TRBJ1-6 | TRBV19 | CASSIAGLVLPLHF
TRBJ1-6 | TRBV4-3 | CASSQETAGNSPLHF
TRBJ1-1 | TRBV20-1 | CSARGNGVSNTEAFF
TRBJ1-2 | TRBV12-3/TRBV12-4 | CASSLGVVYGYTF
TRBJ2-6 | TRBV19 | CASKTTGPNSGANVLTF
TRBJ1-4 | TRBV15 | CATRDREKLFF
TRBJ2-7 | TRBV19 | CASSILRGAYEQYF
TRBJ1-1 | TRBV19 | CASSRRVGAQTEAFF
TRBJ2-2 | TRBV14 | CASSLRAPFLFF
TRBJ2-1 | TRBV5-1 | CASSLVGGGAFIEQFF
TRBJ2-1 | TRBV7-6 | CASSSPGQGDNEQFF
TRBJ1-1 | TRBV7-2 | CASSLGPGVTEAFF
TRBJ2-7 | TRBV25-1 | CASIPAGHGYF
TRBJ1-4 | TRBV6-4 | CASSDKGTGAAYEKLFF
TRBJ2-3 | TRBV12-3/TRBV12-4 | CASRLAGYTDTQYF
TRBJ2-7 | TRBV27 | CASSLWVGQGGGYEQYF
TRBJ1-1 | TRBV6-1 | CASSPGAAQANTEAFF
TRBJ1-2 | TRBV5-5 | CASSLATVSKSGYTF
TRBJ2-5 | TRBV7-7 | CASSSRLVGETQYF
TRBJ1-6 | TRBV7-2 | CASSLYWGSPLHF
TRBJ1-3 | TRBV5-1 | CASSTGQLENTIYF
TRBJ2-1 | TRBV2 | CANSEYTNEQFF
TRBJ1-5 | TRBV24-1 | CATSKGQGINQPQHF